The sequence of this TCR beta chain was determined in a study of blood T cell repertoires in COVID-19. Across the study: Material from acute and convalescent COVID-19 was sourced from the United States, Italy and Spain.

The V end lost 4 bases, the J end lost 9 bases, and 19 bases lay between the germline ends. The CDR3 runs to 14 residues. CDR1 and CDR2 from the germline V gene are SGHDT and YYEEEE. The authors' processing: Reference gene primer amplification gave estimated nucleated cell counts. Sequencing was performed with immunoSEQ multiplex PCR; in TCRdb, only in-frame clones are kept and a portion is missing. V, J and clone size reflect that table, while D and trimming were determined from the DNA. This sample has 75,000 to 100,000 clones, with roughly 80% found just once. The genes are TRBV5-6 and TRBJ1-1; no definite D call. This TCR derives from a human donor in a cohort sampled during active COVID-19. Input material: peripheral blood. The CDR3 protein is CASSARAQSAKAFF. DNA for the CDR3: TGTGCCAGCAGCGCGCGGGCCCAGTCAGCCAAAGCTTTCTTT.